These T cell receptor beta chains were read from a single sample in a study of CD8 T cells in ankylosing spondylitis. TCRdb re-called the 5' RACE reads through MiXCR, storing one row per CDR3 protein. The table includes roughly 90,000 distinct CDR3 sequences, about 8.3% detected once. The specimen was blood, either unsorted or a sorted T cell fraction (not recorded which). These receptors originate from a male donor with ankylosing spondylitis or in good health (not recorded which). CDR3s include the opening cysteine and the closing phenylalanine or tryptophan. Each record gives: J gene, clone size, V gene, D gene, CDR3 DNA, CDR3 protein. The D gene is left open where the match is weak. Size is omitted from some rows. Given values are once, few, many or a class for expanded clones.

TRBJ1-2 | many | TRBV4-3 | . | TGCGCCAGCAGCCAAGAGATCGGGGGGACCACCCAGAATGGCTACACCTTC | CASSQEIGGTTQNGYTF
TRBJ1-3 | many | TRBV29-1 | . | TGCAGCGTTGTGTCTCCGACCGCTGGAAACACCATATATTTT | CSVVSPTAGNTIYF
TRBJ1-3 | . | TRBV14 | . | TGTACCAGCAGCCATTCCTACACCATATATTTT | CTSSHSYTIYF
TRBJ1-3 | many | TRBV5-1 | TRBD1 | TGCGCCAGCAGCAAGGGACAGCCCTCTGGAAACACCATATATTTT | CASSKGQPSGNTIYF
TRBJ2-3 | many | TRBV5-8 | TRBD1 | TGTGCCAGCAGCCGGACAGGGGTTACCTCAGATACGCAGTATTTT | CASSRTGVTSDTQYF
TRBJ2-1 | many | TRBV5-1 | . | TGCGCCAGCAGCTTCCCCAATTGGAATGAGCAGTTCTTC | CASSFPNWNEQFF
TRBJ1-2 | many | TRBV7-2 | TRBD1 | TGTGCCAGCAGCCCCGACAGGGGCGATGGCTACACCTTC | CASSPDRGDGYTF
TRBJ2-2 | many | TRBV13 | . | TGTGCCAGCAGCTCCCCGGGACGGGACAACACCGGGGAGCTGTTTTTT | CASSSPGRDNTGELFF
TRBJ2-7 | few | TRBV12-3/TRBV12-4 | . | TGTGCCAGCAGTTTTGGGCAGGTCGGGTACGAGCAGTACTTC | CASSFGQVGYEQYF
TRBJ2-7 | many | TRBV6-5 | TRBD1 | TGTGCCAGCAGTTACTCCCTGGGACAGGGGTACGAGCAGTACTTC | CASSYSLGQGYEQYF
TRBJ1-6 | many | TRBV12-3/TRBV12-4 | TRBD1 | TGTGCCAGCAGTTCAGGGACAGGGGGGTTCAATTCACCCCTCCACTTT | CASSSGTGGFNSPLHF
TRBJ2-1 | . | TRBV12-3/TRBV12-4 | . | TGTGCCAGCGGGAGGCGGCAAAATGAGCAGTTCTTC | CASGRRQNEQFF
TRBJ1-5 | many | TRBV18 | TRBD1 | TGTGCCAGCTCACGCTCCGGGACAGTCGGGGGGCCCCAGCATTTT | CASSRSGTVGGPQHF
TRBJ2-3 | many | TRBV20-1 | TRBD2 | TGCAGTGCGCTTAGCGGGAGATCGGATACGCAGTATTTT | CSALSGRSDTQYF
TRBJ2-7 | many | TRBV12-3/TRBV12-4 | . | TGTGCCAGCAGTTTTGTCCTGTACGAGCAGTACTTC | CASSFVLYEQYF
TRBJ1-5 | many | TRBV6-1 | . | TGTGCCAGCCACCTTGACCGACCCAATCAGCCCCAGCATTTT | CASHLDRPNQPQHF
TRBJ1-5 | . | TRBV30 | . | TGTGCCTGGAGTGGGTCCAATCAGCCCCAGCATTTT | CAWSGSNQPQHF
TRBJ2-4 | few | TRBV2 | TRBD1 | TGTGCCAGCAGTGACAGGGGGCGGAACATTCAGTACTTC | CASSDRGRNIQYF
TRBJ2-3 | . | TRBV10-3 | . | TGTGCCATCAGTGAGTCTCGACCTAGCACAGATACGCAGTATTTT | CAISESRPSTDTQYF
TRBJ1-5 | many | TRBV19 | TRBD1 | TGTGCCAGCCGGAAGGGGGCTTTATCTCTTGAGCAGCCCCAGCATTTT | CASRKGALSLEQPQHF
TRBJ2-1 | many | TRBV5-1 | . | TGCGCCAGCAGCCCTCTGGTAGTCCGGGACAATGAGCAGTTCTTC | CASSPLVVRDNEQFF
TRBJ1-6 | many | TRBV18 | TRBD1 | TGTGCCAGCTCAAGGACAGGGGGGAGTTCACCCCTCCACTTT | CASSRTGGSSPLHF
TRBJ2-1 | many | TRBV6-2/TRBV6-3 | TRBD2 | TGTGCCAGCAGTTGGGGGGGTCGCTACAATGAGCAGTTCTTC | CASSWGGRYNEQFF
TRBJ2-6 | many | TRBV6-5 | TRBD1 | TGTGCCAGCAGTTACGTAAACAGGGGGCAAGCTGGGGCCAACGTCCTGACTTTC | CASSYVNRGQAGANVLTF
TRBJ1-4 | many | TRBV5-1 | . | TGCGCCAGCAGCGCCGAGGCCGGGGGTAATGAAAAACTGTTTTTT | CASSAEAGGNEKLFF
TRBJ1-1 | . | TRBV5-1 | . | TGCGCCAGCAGCCAACCCGACCCACACACTGAAGCTTTCTTT | CASSQPDPHTEAFF
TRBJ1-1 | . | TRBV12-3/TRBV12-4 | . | TGTGCCAGCAGCCCGGGGGCGCCCCGTGAAGCTTTCTTT | CASSPGAPREAFF
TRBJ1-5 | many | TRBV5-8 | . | TGTGCCAGCAGCTTGGATGGGCCAAATCAGCCCCAGCATTTT | CASSLDGPNQPQHF
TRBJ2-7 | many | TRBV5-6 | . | TGTGCCAGCAGCTTCGGTAGCTACGCCTACGAGCAGTACTTC | CASSFGSYAYEQYF
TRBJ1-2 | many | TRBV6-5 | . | TGTGCCAGCAGTTACTCAGGAGGCTATGGCTACACCTTC | CASSYSGGYGYTF
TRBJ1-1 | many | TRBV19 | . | TGTGCCAGTAGTATAGTGAACACTGAAGCTTTCTTT | CASSIVNTEAFF
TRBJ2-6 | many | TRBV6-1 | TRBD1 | TGTGCCAGCAGTGAAGTCCGGGACAGGGTGAAAGGGGCCAACGTCCTGACTTTC | CASSEVRDRVKGANVLTF
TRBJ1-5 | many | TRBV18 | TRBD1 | TGTGCCAGCTCGCGCAGTACAGGGGTCCATCAGCCCCAGCATTTT | CASSRSTGVHQPQHF
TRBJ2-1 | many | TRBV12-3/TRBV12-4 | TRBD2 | TGTGCCAGCAGTCGCTCCGGGACTAGCTTCAATGAGCAGTTCTTC | CASSRSGTSFNEQFF
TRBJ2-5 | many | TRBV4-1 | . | TGCGCCAGCAGCCAAGAAACTGCAGGGTCCGTTGGTTACCAAGAGACCCAGTACTTC | CASSQETAGSVGYQETQYF
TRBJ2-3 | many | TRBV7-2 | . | TGTGCCAGCAGCTTCAACAAGGGGGATACGCAGTATTTT | CASSFNKGDTQYF
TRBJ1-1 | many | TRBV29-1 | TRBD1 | TGCAGCGTGGATATCACAGGGGGTGCTTTCTTT | CSVDITGGAFF
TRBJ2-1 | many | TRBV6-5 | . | TGTGCCAGCAGCCATGGGGGGAAGCAGTTCTTC | CASSHGGKQFF
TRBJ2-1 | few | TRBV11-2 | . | TGTGCCAAAGGGGATTATGAGCAGTTCTTC | CAKGDYEQFF
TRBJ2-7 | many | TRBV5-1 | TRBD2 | TGCGCCAGCAGCTTCTACGGGGGGTACTACGAGCAGTACTTC | CASSFYGGYYEQYF
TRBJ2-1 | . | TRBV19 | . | TGTGCCAGTAGTATTATCCGAGACAGGCTCACCTACAATGAGCAGTTCTTC | CASSIIRDRLTYNEQFF
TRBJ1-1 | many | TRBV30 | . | TGTGCCTGGAGTGTCCCCCCAGGGGAGGACACTGAAGCTTTCTTT | CAWSVPPGEDTEAFF
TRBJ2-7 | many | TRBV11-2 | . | TGTGCCAGCAGCTTAGATATCAGCCTAGAGCAGTACTTC | CASSLDISLEQYF
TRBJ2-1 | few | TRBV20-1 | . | TGCAGTGCTAGGCACAATGAGCAGTTCTTC | CSARHNEQFF